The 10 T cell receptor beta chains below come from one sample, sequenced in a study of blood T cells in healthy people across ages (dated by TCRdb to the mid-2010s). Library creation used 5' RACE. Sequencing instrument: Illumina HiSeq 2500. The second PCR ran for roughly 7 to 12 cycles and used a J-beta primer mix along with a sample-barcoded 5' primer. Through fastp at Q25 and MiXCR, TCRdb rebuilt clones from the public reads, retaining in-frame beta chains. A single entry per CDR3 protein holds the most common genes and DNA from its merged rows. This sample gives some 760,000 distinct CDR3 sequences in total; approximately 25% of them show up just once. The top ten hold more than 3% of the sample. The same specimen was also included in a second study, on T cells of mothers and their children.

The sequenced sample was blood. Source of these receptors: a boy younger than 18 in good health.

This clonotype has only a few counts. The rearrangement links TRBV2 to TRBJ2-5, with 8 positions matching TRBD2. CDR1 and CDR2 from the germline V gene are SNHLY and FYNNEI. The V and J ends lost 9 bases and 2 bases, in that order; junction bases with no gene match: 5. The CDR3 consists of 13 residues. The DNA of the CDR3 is TGTGCCAGTCCGGGGGGGGTGCAAGAGACCCAGTACTTC. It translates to CASPGGVQETQYF.

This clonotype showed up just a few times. The CDR3 sequence: CASSATTQETQYF. As DNA, the CDR3 is TGTGCCAGCAGCGCAACAACTCAGGAGACCCAGTACTTC. The chain is built from TRBV7-3 and TRBJ2-5; unclear D gene. Deletions cut 5 bases from V and 5 bases from J, with 12 bases between. The CDR3 is made up of 13 amino acids. Germline V lookup: CDR1 SGHTA, CDR2 FQGTGA.

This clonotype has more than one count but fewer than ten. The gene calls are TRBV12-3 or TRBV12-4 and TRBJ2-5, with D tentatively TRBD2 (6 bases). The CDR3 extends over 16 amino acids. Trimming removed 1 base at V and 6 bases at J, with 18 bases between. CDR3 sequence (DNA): TGTGCCAGCAGTTTAGGTGGGGGGAACCCCCCGAAGACCCAGTACTTC. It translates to CASSLGGGNPPKTQYF.

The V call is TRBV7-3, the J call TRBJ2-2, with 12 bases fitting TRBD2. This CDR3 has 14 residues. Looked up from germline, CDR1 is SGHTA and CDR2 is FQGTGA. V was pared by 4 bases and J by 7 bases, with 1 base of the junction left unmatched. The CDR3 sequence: CASSSGLAGGELFF. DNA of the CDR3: TGTGCCAGCAGCTCGGGACTAGCGGGCGGGGAGCTGTTTTTT. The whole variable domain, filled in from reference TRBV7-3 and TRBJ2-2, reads GAGVSQTPSNKVTEKGKYVELRCDPISGHTALYWYRQSLGQGPEFLIYFQGTGAADDSGLPNDRFFAVRPEGSVSTLKIQRTERGDSAVYLCASSSGLAGGELFFGEGSRLTVL.

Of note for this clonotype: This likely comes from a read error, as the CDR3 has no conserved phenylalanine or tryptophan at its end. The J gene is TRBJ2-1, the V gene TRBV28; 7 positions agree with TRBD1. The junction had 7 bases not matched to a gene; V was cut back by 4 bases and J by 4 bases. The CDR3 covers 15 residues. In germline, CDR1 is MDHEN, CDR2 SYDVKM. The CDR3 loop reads CASSSTGVGYNEQFL. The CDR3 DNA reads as TGTGCCAGCAGTTCCACAGGGGTGGGATACAATGAGCAGTTCCTC.

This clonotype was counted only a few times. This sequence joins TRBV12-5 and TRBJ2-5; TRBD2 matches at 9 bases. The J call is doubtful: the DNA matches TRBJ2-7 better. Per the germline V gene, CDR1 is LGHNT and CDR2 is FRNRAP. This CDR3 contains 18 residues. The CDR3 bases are TGTGCTAGTGGTTTAGTCAGTGGGACGCGGGAGGGCCGTTACGAGCAGTACTTC. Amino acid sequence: CASGLVSGTREGRYEQYF.

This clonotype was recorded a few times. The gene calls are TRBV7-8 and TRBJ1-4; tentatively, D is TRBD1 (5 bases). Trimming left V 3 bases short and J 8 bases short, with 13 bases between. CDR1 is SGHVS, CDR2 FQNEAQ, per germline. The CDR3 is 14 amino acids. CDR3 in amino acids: CASSFFRVDEKLFF. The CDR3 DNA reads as TGTGCCAGCAGCTTTTTCAGGGTGGACGAAAAACTGTTTTTT.

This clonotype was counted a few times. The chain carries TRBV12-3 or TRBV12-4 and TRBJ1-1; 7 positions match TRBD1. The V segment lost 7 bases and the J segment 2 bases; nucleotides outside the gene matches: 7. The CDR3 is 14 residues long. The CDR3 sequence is CASTPGQINTEAFF. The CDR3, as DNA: TGTGCCAGCACTCCGGGACAGATAAACACTGAAGCTTTCTTT.

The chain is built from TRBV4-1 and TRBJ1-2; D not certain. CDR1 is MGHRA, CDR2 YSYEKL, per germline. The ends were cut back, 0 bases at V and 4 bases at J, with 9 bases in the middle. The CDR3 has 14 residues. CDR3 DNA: TGCGCCAGCAGCCAAGAGCCAGGAGGCTATGGCTACACCTTC. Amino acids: CASSQEPGGYGYTF.

CDR3: CASSDFNEQFF. CDR3 coding DNA: TGTGCCAGCAGTGACTTCAATGAGCAGTTCTTC. The rearrangement links TRBV12-3 or TRBV12-4 to TRBJ2-5; D ambiguous. The end of the DNA fits TRBJ2-1 better, so the J call may be wrong. The CDR3 totals 11 residues.